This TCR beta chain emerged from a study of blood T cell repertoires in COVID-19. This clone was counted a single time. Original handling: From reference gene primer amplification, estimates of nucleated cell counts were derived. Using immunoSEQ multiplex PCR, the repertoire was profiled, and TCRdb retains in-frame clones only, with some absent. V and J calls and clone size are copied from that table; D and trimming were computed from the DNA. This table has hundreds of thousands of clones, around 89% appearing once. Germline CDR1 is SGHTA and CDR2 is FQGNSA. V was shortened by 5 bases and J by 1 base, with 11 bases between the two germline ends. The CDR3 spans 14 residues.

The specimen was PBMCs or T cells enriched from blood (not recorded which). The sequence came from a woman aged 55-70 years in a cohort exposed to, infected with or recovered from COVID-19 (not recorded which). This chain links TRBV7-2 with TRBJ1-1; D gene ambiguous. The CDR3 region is CASSPPSRNTEAFF. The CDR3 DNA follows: TGTGCCAGCAGCCCTCCGAGCCGGAACACTGAAGCTTTCTTT. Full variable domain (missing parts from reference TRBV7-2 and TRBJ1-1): GAGVSQSPSNKVTEKGKDVELRCDPISGHTALYWYRQSLGQGLEFLIYFQGNSAPDKSGLPSDRFSAERTGGSVSTLTIQRTQQEDSAVYLCASSPPSRNTEAFFGQGTRLTVV.